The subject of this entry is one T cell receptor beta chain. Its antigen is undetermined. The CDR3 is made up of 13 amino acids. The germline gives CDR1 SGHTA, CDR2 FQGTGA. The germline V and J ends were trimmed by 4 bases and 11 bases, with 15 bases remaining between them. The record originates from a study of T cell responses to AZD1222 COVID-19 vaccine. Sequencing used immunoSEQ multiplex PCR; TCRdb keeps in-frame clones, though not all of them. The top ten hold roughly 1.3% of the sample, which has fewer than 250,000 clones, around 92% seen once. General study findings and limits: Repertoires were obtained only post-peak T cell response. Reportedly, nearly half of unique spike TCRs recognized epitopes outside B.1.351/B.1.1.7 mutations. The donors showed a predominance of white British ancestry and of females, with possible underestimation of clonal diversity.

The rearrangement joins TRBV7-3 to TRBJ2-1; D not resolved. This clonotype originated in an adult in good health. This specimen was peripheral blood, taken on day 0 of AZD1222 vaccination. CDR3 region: CASSSSGLGQQFF. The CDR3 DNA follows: TGTGCCAGCAGCTCCTCCGGGCTTGGTCAGCAGTTCTTC.